This is a list of T cell receptor beta chains from one sample in a study of blood T cell repertoires in COVID-19. Profiling relied on immunoSEQ multiplex PCR, and the TCRdb table lists in-frame clones only, not all of them. Here the sample spans about 130,000 clones, 75% to 90% being singletons. The sequenced sample was peripheral blood. The receptor source for this set is a man aged 55-75 years with COVID-19, enrolled during active disease. Each CDR3 is given with its conserved first and last residue. Each record gives: CDR3 protein, J gene, V gene.

CDR3: CASSAGTQLGEKLFF
J: TRBJ1-4
V: TRBV7-8

CDR3: CASRAGITDTQYF
J: TRBJ2-3
V: TRBV12-3/TRBV12-4

CDR3: CASSPLAGGVAQYF
J: TRBJ2-5
V: TRBV3-1/TRBV3-2

CDR3: CASSISTGGLHSPLHF
J: TRBJ1-6
V: TRBV5-4

CDR3: CASSRDRESYNEQFF
J: TRBJ2-1
V: TRBV5-6

CDR3: CASRGGRLSTNEKLFF
J: TRBJ1-4
V: TRBV27

CDR3: CASSLVGATGELFF
J: TRBJ2-2
V: TRBV11-2

CDR3: CASRGRGSRGETQYF
J: TRBJ2-5
V: TRBV6-5

CDR3: CASSRGRYFEAFF
J: TRBJ1-1
V: TRBV19

CDR3: CASSRPSGGANNEQFF
J: TRBJ2-1
V: TRBV6-6

CDR3: CASKAGGPTDTQYF
J: TRBJ2-3
V: TRBV7-9

CDR3: CASSQGSRAWLTEAFF
J: TRBJ1-1
V: TRBV14

CDR3: CASSGPSGGAGDTQYF
J: TRBJ2-3
V: TRBV9

CDR3: CASTPRGAGANVLTF
J: TRBJ2-6
V: TRBV5-5

CDR3: CASSTGTENTEAFF
J: TRBJ1-1
V: TRBV18

CDR3: CASSEFLDKRSGGYTF
J: TRBJ1-2
V: TRBV25-1